This TCR beta chain was identified during a study of Graves' ophthalmopathy and Graves' hyperthyroidism. Study findings and constraints: Ophthalmopathy progression predictions by the model showed about 75% specificity and about 70% sensitivity. Most expanded clonotypes from thyroid (those above 0.001 frequency) were also found in blood.

The authors amplified TCR beta CDR3 regions, and they did so from RNA transcripts for repertoire sequencing. The authors performed first-round RT-PCR with HTBI primers and then a second-round multiplex PCR. TCRdb re-called the multiplex PCR reads with MiXCR, one entry per CDR3 protein. The sample lists roughly 700,000 distinct CDR3 sequences, around 40% occurring once. In regard to this clonotype: As yet, its antigen is unknown.

The sequenced sample was peripheral blood. This sequence was found in an adult man with Graves' ophthalmopathy.

CDR3: CSSQGPDTEAFF. Written as DNA, the CDR3 is TGCAGTTCGCAGGGGCCCGACACTGAAGCTTTCTTT. J is TRBJ1-1 and V is TRBV29-1; possible D gene TRBD1, 6 bases. Looked up from germline, CDR1 is SQVTM and CDR2 is ANQGSEA. The length of the CDR3 is 12 residues.